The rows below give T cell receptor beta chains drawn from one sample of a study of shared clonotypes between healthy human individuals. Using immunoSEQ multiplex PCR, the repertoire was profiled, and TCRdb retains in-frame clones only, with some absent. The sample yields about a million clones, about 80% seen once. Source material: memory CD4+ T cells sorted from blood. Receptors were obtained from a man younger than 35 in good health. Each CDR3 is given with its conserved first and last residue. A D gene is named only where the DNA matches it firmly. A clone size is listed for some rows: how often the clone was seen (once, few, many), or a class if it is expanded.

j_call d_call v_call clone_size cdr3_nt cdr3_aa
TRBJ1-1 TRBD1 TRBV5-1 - TGCGCCAGCAGGCCCGGGACAGGAGGCACTGAAGCTTTCTTT CASRPGTGGTEAFF
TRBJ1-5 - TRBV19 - TGTGCCAGTAGTATAAAATTCGCACAGCTTTATCAGCCCCAGCATTTT CASSIKFAQLYQPQHF
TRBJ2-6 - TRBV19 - TGTGCCAGTAGTATGGAGTACGCCGGGGCCAACGTCCTGACTTTC CASSMEYAGANVLTF
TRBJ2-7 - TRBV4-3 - TGCGCCAGCAGCCAAGAAAACAGAGCCTCCTACGAGCAGTACTTC CASSQENRASYEQYF
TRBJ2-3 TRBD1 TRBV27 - TGTGCCAGCCGGACAGGGGCCACAGATACGCAGTATTTT CASRTGATDTQYF
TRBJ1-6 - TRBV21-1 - TGTGCCAGCAGCACAGGTGGCCAGAAGAGAGGCTCGGGAGATTCACCCCTCCACTTT CASSTGGQKRGSGDSPLHF
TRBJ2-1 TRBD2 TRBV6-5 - TGTGCCAGCAGTCCCCGGACTAGCGGGAGGAATGAGCAGTTCTTC CASSPRTSGRNEQFF
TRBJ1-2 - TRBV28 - TGTGCCAGCATGAGGGGGGGTTTGAATTCCCCTTATGGCTACACCTTC CASMRGGLNSPYGYTF
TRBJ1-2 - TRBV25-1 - TGTGCCAGCAGTGGCAATCAGGGCCCATCAAGATATGGCTACACCTTC CASSGNQGPSRYGYTF
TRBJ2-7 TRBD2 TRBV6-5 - TGTGCCAGCAGTCCCCGGACTAGCTCCTACGAGCAGTACTTC CASSPRTSSYEQYF
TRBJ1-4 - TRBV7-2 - TGTGCCAGCAGCTTCGGAGGGAATGAAAAACTGTTTTTT CASSFGGNEKLFF
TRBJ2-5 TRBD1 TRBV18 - TGTGCCAGCTCGGATTCCACGACAGGGGTTGAGACCCAGTACTTC CASSDSTTGVETQYF
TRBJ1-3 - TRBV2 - TGTGCCAGCACCCGGATGGACACCATATATTTT CASTRMDTIYF
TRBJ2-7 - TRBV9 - TGTGCCAGCAGCCCAAGGTGGGCGGGGTCCTACGAGCAGTACTTC CASSPRWAGSYEQYF
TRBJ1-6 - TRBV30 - TGTGCCTGGACACAGGGCCTTAATTCACCCCTCCACTTT CAWTQGLNSPLHF
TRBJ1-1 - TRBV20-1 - TGCAGTGCTAGAGGAGGGACTGAAGCTTTCTTT CSARGGTEAFF
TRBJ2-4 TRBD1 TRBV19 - TGTGCCAGTAATGAATTCTCTAGGACAGGGGTCAACATTCAGTACTTC CASNEFSRTGVNIQYF
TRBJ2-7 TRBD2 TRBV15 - TGTGCCACCAGCAGAGATTTCGCTAGCGGGAGCGACGAGCAGTACTTC CATSRDFASGSDEQYF
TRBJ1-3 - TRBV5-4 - TGTGCCAGCAGCTCAGGCGGGCAGTACTCTGGAAACACCATATATTTT CASSSGGQYSGNTIYF
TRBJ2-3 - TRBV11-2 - TGTGCCAGCAGCTATGATCAAGCTACAGATACGCAGTATTTT CASSYDQATDTQYF
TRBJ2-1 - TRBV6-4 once TGTGCCAGCAGTGACTCGGGGCAGGACAATGAGCAGTTCTTC CASSDSGQDNEQFF
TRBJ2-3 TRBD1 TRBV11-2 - TGTGCCAGCAGCTTAGAGGGACAGGGAGGACCAGATACGCAGTATTTT CASSLEGQGGPDTQYF
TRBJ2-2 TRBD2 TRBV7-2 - TGTGCCAGCAGCTCATCCGGGACTAGTGTCTTCGGGGAGCTGTTTTTT CASSSSGTSVFGELFF
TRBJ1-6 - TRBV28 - TGTGCCAGCAGGGCCCGCGGAAGCTCCTATAATTCACCCCTCCACTTT CASRARGSSYNSPLHF
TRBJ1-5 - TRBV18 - TGTGCCAGCTCACCACAGGGGAATGGTGAGGCCCAGCATTTT CASSPQGNGEAQHF
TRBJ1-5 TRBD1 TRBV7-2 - TGTGCCAGCAGCTTAAACAGGGGGGACAATCAGCCCCAGCATTTT CASSLNRGDNQPQHF
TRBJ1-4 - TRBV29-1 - TGCAGCGTTCGAGGGGCTAATGAAAAACTGTTTTTT CSVRGANEKLFF
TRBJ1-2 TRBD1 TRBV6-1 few TGTGCCAGCAGTACGGACAGGGGTCCATATGGCTACACCTTC CASSTDRGPYGYTF
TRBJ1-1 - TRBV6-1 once TGTGCCAGCAGCGGTGATCGTAGAACTGAAGCTTTCTTT CASSGDRRTEAFF
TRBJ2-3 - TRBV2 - TGTGCCAGCAGGGCGTACACAGATACGCAGTATTTT CASRAYTDTQYF
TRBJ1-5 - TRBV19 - TGTGCCAGTAGTAAAACGGGGGGACAGCCCCAGCATTTT CASSKTGGQPQHF
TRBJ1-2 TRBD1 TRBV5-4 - TGTGCCAGCAGCACGACAGGGGGCGACCTGCACTATGGCTACACCTTC CASSTTGGDLHYGYTF
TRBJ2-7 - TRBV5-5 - TGTGCCAGCAGCTTGTTCGGGGGCCCCTACGAGCAGTACTTC CASSLFGGPYEQYF
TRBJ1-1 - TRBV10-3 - TGTGCCATCAGTGACACAGTTTTAGGCACTGAAGCTTTCTTT CAISDTVLGTEAFF
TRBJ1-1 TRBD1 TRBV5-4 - TGTGCCAGCAGCCGTCCCGGGACAGCGAACACTGAAGCTTTCTTT CASSRPGTANTEAFF
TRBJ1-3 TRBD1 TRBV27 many TGTGCCAGCAGTCTCTCCTCCGACATCCGGGACAGGGTTGACTCTGGAAACACCATATATTTT CASSLSSDIRDRVDSGNTIYF
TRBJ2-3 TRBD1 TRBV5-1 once TGCGCCAGCCGCAGGACAGGGGGGTCAGATACGCAGTATTTT CASRRTGGSDTQYF
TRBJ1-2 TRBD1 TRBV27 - TGTGCCAGCAGTCCCGGGACAGTAGGCACCGGCTACACCTTC CASSPGTVGTGYTF
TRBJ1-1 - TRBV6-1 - TGTGCCAGCAGAGCGGGACGGTTGAACACTGAAGCTTTCTTT CASRAGRLNTEAFF
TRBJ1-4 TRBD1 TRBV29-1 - TGCAGCGTTACACAGGGGACAAAGAATGAAAAACTGTTTTTT CSVTQGTKNEKLFF
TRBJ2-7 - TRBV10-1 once TGCGCCAGCAGTGGGACCTACGAGCAGTACTTC CASSGTYEQYF
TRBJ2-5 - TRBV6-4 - TGTGCCAGCAGACCCGGACTACCAGATACCGAAGAGACCCAGTACTTC CASRPGLPDTEETQYF
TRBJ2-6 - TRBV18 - TGTGCCAGCTCACCCTGGGCCGCTAGCTCTGGGGCCAACGTCCTGACTTTC CASSPWAASSGANVLTF
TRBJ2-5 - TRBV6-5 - TGTGCCAGCAGTTCCTCCTGGGCACAACAAGAGACCCAGTACTTC CASSSSWAQQETQYF
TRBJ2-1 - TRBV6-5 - TGTGCCAGCAGTTACGGAGGAGTCTTCCCCAATGAGCAGTTCTTC CASSYGGVFPNEQFF
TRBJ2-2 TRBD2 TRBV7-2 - TGTGCCAGCAGTGCGACTAGCGGGTACCGCGGCGGGGAGCTGTTTTTT CASSATSGYRGGELFF
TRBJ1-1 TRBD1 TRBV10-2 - TGCGCCAGCACCCGACAGGGGAACACTGAAGCTTTCTTT CASTRQGNTEAFF
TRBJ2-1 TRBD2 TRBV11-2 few TGTGCCAGCAGCTTAAAAGCGGGAGGTATTTACAATGAGCAGTTCTTC CASSLKAGGIYNEQFF
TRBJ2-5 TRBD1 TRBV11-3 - TGTGCCAGCAGCTCGAACTCAGGGGGAGCGGAGACCCAGTACTTC CASSSNSGGAETQYF
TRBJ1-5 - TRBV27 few TGTGCCAGCAGAAACAGACAGGGCAATCAGCCCCAGCATTTT CASRNRQGNQPQHF
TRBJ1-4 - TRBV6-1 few TGTGCCAGCAGGGAGAATAATGAAAAACTGTTTTTT CASRENNEKLFF
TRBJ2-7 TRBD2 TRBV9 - TGTGCCAGCAGCGCCTTTGGGACTAGCGCGGAGCAGTACTTC CASSAFGTSAEQYF
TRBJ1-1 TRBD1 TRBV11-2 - TGTGCCAGCAGCTTCCCATCCAGGGGGGTGGGTACTGAAGCTTTCTTT CASSFPSRGVGTEAFF
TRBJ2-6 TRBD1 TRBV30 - TGTGCCTGGAGTGTGACAGGGCGCTCTGGGGCCAACGTCCTGACTTTC CAWSVTGRSGANVLTF
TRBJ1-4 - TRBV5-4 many TGTGCCAGCAGCTCAGGGATTGCTAATGAAAAACTGTTTTTT CASSSGIANEKLFF
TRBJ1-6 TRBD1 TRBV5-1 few TGCGCCAGCAGCCAGGGACAGCTCTATAATTCACCCCTCCACTTT CASSQGQLYNSPLHF
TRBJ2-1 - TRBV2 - TGTGCCAGCATAGTAGTTCCGAATGAGCAGTTCTTC CASIVVPNEQFF
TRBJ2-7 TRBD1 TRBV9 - TGTGCCAGCTCCTCGGGACAGGGGTACAACGAGCAGTACTTC CASSSGQGYNEQYF
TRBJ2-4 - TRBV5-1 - TGCGCCAGCAGCTTAGGAGACATAGCCAAAAACATTCAGTACTTC CASSLGDIAKNIQYF